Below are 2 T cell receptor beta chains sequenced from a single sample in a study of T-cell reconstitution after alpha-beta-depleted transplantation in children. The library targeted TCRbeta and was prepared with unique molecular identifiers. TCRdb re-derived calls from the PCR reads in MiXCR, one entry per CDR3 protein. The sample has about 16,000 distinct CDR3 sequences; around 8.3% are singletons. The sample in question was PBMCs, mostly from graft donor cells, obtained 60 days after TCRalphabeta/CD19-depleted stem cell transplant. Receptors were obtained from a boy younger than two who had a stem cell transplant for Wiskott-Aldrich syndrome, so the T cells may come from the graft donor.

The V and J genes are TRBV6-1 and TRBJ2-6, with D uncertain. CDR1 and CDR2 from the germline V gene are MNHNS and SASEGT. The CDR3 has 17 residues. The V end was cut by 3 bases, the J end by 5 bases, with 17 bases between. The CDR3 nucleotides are TGTGCCAGCAGTGATAACCCTGACGATCTCTGGGCCAACGTCCTGACTTTC. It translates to CASSDNPDDLWANVLTF.

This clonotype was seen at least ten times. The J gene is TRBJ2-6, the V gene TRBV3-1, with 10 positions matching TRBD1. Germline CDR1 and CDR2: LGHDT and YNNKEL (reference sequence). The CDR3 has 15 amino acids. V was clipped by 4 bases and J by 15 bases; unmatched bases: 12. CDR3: CASSRSGQGKDGLTF. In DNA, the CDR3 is TGTGCCAGCAGCCGATCGGGACAGGGGAAGGATGGCCTGACTTTC.